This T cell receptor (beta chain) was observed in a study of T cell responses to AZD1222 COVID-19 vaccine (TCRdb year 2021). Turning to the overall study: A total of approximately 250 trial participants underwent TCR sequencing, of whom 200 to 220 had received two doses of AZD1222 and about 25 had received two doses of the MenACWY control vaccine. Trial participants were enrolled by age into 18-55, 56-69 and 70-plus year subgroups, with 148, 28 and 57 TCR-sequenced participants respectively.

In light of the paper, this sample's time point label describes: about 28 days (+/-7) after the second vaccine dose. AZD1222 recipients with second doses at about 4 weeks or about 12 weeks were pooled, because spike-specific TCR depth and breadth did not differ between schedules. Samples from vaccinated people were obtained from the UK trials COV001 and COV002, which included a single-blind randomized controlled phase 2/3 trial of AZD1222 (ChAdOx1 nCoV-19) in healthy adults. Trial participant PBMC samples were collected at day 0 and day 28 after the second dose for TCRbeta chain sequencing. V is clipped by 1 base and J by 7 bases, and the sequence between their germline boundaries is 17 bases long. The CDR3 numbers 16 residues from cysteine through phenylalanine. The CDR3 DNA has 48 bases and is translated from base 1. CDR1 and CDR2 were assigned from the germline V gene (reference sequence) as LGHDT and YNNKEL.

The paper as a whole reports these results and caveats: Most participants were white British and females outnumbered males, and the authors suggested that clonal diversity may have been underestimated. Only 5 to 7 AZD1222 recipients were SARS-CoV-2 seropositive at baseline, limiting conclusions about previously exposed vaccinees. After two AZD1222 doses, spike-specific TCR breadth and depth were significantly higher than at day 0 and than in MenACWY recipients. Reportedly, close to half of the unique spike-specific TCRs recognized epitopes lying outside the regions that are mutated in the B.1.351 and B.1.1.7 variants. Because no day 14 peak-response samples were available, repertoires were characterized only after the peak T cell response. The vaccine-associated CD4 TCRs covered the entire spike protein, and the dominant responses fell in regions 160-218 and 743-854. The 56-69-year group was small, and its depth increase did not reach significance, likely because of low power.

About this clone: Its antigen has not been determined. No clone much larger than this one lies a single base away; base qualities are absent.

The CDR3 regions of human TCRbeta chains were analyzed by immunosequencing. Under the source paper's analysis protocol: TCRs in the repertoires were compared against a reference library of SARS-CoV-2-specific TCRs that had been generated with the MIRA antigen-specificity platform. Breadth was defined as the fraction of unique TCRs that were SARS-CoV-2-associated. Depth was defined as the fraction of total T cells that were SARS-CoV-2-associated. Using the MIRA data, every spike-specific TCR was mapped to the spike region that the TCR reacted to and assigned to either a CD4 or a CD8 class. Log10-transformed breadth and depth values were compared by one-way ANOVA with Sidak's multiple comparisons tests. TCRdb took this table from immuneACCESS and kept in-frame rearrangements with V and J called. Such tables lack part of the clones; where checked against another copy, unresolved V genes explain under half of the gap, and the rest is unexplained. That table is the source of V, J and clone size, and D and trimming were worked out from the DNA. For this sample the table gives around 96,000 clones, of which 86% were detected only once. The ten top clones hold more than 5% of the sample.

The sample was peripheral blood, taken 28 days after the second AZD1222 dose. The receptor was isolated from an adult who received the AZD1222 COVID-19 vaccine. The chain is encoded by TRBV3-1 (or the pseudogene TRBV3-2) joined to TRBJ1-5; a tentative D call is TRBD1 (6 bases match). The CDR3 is CASSQGGRGPGQPQHF. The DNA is TGTGCCAGCAGCCAAGGGGGCCGGGGGCCGGGGCAGCCCCAGCATTTT.